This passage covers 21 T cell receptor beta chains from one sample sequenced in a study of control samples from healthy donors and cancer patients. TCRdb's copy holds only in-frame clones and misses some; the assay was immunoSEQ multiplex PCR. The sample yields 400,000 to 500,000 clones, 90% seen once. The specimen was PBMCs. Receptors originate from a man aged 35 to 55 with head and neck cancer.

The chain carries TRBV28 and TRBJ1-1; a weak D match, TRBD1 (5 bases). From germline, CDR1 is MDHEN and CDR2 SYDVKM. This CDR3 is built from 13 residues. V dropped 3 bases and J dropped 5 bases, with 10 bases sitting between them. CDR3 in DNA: TGTGCCAGCAGTTTGTCCCGGGGGACTGAAGCTTTCTTT. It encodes CASSLSRGTEAFF.

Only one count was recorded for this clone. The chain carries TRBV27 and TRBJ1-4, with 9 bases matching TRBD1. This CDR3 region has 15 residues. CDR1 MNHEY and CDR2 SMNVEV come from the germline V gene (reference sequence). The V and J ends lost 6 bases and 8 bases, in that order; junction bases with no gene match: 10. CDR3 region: CASSHTGGASEKLFF. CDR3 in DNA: TGTGCCAGCAGCCACACAGGGGGCGCGTCCGAAAAACTGTTTTTT.

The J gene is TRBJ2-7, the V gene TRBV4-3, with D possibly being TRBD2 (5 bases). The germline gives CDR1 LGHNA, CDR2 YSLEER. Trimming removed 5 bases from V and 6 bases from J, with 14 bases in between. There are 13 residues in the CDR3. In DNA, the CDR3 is TGCGCCAGCAGCTTGGTCCCAGAGGGCGAGCAGTACTTC. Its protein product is CASSLVPEGEQYF.

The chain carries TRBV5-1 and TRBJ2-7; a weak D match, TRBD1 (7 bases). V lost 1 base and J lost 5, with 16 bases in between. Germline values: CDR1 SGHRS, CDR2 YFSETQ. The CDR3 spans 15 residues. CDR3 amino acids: CASSLPGGRINEQYF. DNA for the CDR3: TGCGCCAGCAGCTTGCCAGGGGGGCGCATCAACGAGCAGTACTTC. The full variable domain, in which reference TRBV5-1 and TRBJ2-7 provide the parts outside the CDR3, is KAGVTQTPRYLIKTRGQQVTLSCSPISGHRSVSWYQQTPGQGLQFLFEYFSETQRNKGNFPGRFSGRQFSNSRSEMNVSTLELGDSALYLCASSLPGGRINEQYFGPGTRLTVT.

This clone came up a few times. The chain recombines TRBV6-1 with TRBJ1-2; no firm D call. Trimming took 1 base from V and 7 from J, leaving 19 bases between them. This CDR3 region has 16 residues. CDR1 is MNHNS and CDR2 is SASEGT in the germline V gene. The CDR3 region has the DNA TGTGCCAGCAGTGAAGAACTCAACCGTGGGCTCTCTGGCTACACCTTC. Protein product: CASSEELNRGLSGYTF.

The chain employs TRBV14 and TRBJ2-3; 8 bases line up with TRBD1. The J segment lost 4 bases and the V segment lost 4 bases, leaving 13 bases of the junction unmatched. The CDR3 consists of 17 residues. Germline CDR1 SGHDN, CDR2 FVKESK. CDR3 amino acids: CASSRPRTRTGSDTQYF. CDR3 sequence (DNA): TGTGCCAGCAGCCGCCCCCGAACACGGACAGGGTCAGATACGCAGTATTTT.

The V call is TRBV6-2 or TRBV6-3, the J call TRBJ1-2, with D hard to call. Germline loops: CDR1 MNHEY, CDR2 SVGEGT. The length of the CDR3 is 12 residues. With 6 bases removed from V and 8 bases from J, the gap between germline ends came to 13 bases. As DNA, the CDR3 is TGTGCCAGCAGCCCCACTTCCCGGGGCTACACCTTC. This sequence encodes CASSPTSRGYTF.

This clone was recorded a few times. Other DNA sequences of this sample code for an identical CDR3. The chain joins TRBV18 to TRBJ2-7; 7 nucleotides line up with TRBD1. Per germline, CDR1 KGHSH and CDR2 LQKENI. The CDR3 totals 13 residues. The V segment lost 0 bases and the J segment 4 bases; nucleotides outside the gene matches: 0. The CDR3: CASSPPTGYEQYF. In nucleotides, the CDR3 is TGTGCCAGCTCACCACCGACAGGGTACGAGCAGTACTTC.

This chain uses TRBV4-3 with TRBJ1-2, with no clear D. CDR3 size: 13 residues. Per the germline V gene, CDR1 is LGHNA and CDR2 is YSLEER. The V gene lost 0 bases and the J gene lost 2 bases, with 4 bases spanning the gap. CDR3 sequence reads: CASSQDRNYGYTF. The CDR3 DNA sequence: TGCGCCAGCAGCCAAGACAGAAACTATGGCTACACCTTC.

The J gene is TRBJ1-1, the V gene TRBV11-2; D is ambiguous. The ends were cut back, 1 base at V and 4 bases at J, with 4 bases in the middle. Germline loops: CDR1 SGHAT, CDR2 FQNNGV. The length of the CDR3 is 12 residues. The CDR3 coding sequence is TGTGCCAGCAGCTTAGGCATCACTGAAGCTTTCTTT. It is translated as CASSLGITEAFF.

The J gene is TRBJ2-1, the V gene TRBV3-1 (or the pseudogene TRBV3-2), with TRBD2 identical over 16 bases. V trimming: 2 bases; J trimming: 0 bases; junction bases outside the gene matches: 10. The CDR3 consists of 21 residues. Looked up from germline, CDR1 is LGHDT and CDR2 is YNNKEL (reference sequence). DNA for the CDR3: TGTGCCAGCAGCCAACCACGTGCCGGGACTAGCGGGAGGGGCTCCTACAATGAGCAGTTCTTC. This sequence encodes CASSQPRAGTSGRGSYNEQFF.

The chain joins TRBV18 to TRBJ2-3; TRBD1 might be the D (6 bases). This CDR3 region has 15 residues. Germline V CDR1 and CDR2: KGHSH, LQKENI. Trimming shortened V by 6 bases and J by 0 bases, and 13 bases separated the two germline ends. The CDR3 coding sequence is TGTGCCAGCTCCCGAAGGCAGGGGAGCACAGATACGCAGTATTTT. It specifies CASSRRQGSTDTQYF. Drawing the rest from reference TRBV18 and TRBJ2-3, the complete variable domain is NAGVMQNPRHLVRRRGQEARLRCSPMKGHSHVYWYRQLPEEGLKFMVYLQKENIIDESGMPKERFSAEFPKEGPSILRIQQVVRGDSAAYFCASSRRQGSTDTQYFGPGTRLTVL.

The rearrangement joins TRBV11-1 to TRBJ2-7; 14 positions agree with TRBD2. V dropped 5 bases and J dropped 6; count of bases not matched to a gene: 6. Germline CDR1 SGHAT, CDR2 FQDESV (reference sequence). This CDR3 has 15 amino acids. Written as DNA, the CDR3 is TGTGCCAGCAGCCAGACTAGCGGGGGGGCTGGCGAGCAGTACTTC. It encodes CASSQTSGGAGEQYF. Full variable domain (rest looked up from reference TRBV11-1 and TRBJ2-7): EAEVAQSPRYKITEKSQAVAFWCDPISGHATLYWYRQILGQGPELLVQFQDESVVDDSQLPKDRFSAERLKGVDSTLKIQPAELGDSAMYLCASSQTSGGAGEQYFGPGTRLTVT.

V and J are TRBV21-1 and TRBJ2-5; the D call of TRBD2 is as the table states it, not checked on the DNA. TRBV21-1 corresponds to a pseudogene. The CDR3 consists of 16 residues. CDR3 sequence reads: CASSSVSGPGAKTQYF. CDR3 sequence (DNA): TGTGCCAGCAGCAGCGTTAGCGGGCCAGGGGCGAAGACCCAGTACTTC.

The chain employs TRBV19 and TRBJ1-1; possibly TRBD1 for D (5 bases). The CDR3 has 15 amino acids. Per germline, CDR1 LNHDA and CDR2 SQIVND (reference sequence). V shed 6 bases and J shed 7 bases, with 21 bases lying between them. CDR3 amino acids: CASSPRQGIQVEAFF. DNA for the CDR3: TGTGCCAGTAGCCCTAGGCAGGGAATCCAAGTTGAAGCTTTCTTT.

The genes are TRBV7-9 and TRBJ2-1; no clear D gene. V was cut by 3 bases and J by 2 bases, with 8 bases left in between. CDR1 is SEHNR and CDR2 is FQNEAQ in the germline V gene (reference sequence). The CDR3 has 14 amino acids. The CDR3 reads CASSFLGPYNEQFF. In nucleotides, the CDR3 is TGTGCCAGCAGCTTCCTCGGACCCTACAATGAGCAGTTCTTC.

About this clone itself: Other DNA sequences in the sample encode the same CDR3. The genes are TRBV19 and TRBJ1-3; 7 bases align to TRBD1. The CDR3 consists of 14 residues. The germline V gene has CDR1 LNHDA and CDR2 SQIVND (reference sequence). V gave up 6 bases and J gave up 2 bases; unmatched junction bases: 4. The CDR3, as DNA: TGTGCCAGTAGCCGACAGGGTGCTGGAAACACCATATATTTT. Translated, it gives CASSRQGAGNTIYF.

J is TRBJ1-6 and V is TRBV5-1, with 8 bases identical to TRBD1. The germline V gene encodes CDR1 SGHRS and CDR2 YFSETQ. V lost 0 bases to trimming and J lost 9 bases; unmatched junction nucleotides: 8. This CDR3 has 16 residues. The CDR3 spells CASSLAPAGGSSPLHF. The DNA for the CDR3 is TGCGCCAGCAGCTTGGCCCCAGCAGGGGGCAGTTCACCCCTCCACTTT.

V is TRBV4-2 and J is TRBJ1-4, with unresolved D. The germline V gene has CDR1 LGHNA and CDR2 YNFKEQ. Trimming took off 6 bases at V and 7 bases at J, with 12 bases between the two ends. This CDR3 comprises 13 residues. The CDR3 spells CASRLQGGEKLFF. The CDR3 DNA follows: TGTGCCAGCAGACTTCAAGGAGGTGAAAAACTGTTTTTT.

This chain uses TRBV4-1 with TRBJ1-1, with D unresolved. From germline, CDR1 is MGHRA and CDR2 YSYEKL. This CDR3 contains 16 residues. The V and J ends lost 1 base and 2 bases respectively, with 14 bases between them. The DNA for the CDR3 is TGCGCCAGCAGCCAAGGTAATCGAGGTAGAAACACTGAAGCTTTCTTT. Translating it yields CASSQGNRGRNTEAFF.

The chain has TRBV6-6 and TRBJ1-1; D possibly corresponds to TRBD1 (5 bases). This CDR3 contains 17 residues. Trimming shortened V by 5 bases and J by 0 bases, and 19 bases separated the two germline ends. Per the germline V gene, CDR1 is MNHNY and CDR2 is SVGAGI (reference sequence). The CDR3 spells CASSPRGTKFMNTEAFF. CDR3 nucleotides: TGTGCCAGCAGTCCACGGGGGACCAAATTTATGAACACTGAAGCTTTCTTT.